This T cell receptor (beta chain) was sequenced during a study of cytomegalovirus exposure and HLA in healthy donors. PCR involved 60 Vbeta and 13 Jbeta primers. Assay used: immunoSEQ multiplex PCR; TCRdb lists only in-frame clones, some missing. The ten top clones account for 1.3% to 1.5%, within a sample of 75,000 to 95,000 clones. CDR1 is MNHNS and CDR2 is SASEGT in the germline V gene. The V end lost 4 bases, the J end lost 6 bases, and 15 bases lay between the germline ends. CDR3 length equals 14 residues. J is TRBJ1-1 and V is TRBV6-1, with a weak D call TRBD1 (6 bases). This receptor was taken from a woman in her fifties or sixties in good health and CMV-seronegative. The sequencing sample was made of PBMCs. The CDR3 DNA sequence: TGTGCCAGCAGTGCGACCTTCAGGGGCGCTGAAGCTTTCTTT. It codes for CASSATFRGAEAFF.